This section outlines one T cell receptor (beta chain) sequence together with its context. The antigen remains undetermined. The data originate from a study of T cell responses to AZD1222 COVID-19 vaccine. Only in-frame clones appear in the TCRdb table, and some are missing; sequencing was by immunoSEQ multiplex PCR. The profile covers roughly 42,000 clones, with 80% to 90% appearing a single time and 26% taken by the ten largest. Study-level results: Repertoires were obtained only post-peak T cell response. Spike as a whole was targeted by vaccine-associated CD4 TCRs, dominant at 160-218 and 743-854.

Trimming took 1 base from V and 1 from J, leaving 4 bases between them. The germline V gene has CDR1 SGHAT and CDR2 FQNNGV. There are 14 residues in the CDR3. The material was peripheral blood, obtained 28 days after the second dose of the MenACWY control vaccine. The origin of this receptor is an adult who received the MenACWY meningococcal vaccine as a control. V and J are TRBV11-2 and TRBJ2-2; D remains unclear. Here the CDR3 reads CASSLGLNTGELFF. The CDR3 coding sequence is TGTGCCAGCAGCTTAGGACTGAACACCGGGGAGCTGTTTTTT.